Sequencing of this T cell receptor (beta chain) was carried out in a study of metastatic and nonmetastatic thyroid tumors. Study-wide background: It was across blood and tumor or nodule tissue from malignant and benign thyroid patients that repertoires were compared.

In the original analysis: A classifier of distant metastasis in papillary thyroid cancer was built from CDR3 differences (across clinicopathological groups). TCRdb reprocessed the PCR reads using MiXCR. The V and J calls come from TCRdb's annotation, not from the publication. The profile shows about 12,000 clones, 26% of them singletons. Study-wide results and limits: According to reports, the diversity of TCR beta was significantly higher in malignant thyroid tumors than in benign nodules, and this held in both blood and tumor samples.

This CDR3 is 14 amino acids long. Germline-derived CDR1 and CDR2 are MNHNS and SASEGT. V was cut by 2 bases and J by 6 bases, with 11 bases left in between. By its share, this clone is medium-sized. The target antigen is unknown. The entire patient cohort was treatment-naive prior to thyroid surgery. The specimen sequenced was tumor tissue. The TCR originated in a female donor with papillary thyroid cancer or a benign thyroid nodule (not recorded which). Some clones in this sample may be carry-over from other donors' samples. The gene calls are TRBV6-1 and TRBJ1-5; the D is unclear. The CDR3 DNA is TGTGCCAGCAGTGAAAACCCAAGGACTCAGCCCCAGCATTTT. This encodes CASSENPRTQPQHF.